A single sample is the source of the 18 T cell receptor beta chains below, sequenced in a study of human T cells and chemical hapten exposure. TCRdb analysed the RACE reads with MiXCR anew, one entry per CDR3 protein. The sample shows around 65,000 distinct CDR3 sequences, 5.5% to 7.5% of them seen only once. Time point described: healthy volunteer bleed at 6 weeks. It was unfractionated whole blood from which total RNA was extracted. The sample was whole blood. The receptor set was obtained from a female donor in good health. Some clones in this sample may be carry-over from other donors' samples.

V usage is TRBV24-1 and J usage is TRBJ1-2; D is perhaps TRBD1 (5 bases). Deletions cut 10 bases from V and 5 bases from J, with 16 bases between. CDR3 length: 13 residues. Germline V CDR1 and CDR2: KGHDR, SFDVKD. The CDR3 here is CATARGTDYGYTF. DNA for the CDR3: TGTGCCACAGCAAGAGGGACGGATTATGGCTACACCTTC.

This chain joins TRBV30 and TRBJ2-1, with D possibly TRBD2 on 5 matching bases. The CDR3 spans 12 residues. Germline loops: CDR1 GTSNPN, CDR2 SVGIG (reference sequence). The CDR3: CVGGFSYNEQFF. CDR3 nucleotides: TGTGTCGGCGGGTTCTCCTACAATGAGCAGTTCTTC.

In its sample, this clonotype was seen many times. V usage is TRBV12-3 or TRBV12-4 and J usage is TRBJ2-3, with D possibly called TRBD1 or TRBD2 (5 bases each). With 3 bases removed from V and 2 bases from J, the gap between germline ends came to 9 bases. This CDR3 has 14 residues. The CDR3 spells CASSLLGDTDTQYF. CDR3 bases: TGTGCCAGCAGTTTGTTGGGGGACACAGATACGCAGTATTTT.

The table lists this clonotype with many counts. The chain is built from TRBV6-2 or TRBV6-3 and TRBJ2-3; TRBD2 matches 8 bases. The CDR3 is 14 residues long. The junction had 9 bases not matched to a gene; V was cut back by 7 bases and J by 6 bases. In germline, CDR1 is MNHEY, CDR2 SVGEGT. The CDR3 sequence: CASTLSGGPDTQYF. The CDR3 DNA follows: TGTGCCAGCACCCTGTCGGGAGGGCCGGATACGCAGTATTTT.

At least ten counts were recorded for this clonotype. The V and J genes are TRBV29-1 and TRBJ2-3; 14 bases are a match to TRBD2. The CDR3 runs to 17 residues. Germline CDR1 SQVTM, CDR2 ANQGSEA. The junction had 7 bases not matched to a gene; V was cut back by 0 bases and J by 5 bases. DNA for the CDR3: TGCAGCGTTGAAGATTGGGGACTAGCGGGGGCCCGAGATACGCAGTATTTT. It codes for CSVEDWGLAGARDTQYF.

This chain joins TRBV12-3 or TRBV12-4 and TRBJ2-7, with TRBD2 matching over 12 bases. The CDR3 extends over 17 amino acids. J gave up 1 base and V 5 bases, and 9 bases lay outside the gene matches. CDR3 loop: CASSPSLAGGSSYEQYF. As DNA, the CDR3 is TGTGCCAGCAGTCCGAGCCTAGCGGGAGGGTCGTCCTACGAGCAGTACTTC.

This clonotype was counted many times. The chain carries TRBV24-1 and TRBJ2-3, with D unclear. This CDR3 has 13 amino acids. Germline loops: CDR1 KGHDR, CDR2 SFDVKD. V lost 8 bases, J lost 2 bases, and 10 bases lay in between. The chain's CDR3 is CATTGRNTDTQYF. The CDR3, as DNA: TGTGCCACCACCGGACGGAACACAGATACGCAGTATTTT.

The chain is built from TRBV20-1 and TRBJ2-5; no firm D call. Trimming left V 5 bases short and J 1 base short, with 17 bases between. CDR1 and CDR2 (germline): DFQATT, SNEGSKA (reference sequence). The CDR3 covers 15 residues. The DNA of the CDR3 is TGCAGTGCTGACCCTTACCTGCCCAGCCAAGAGACCCAGTACTTC. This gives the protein CSADPYLPSQETQYF.

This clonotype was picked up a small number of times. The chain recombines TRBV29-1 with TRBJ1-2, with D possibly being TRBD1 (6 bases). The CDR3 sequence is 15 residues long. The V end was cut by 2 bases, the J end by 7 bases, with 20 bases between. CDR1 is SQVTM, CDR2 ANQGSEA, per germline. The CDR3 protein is CSVELAGELQGGYTF. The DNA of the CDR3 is TGCAGCGTTGAATTGGCAGGGGAATTACAGGGTGGCTACACCTTC.

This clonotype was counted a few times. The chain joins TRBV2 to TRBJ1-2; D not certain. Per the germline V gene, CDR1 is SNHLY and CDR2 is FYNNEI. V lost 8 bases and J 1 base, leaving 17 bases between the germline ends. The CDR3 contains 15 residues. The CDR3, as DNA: TGTGCCAGCCTCCCGCCAGCAGAGGTTAACTATGGCTACACCTTC. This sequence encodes CASLPPAEVNYGYTF.

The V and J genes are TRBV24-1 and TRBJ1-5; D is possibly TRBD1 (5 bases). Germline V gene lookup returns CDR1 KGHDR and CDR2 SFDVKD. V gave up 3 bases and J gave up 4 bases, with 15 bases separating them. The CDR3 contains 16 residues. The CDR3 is CATSDSSGPLNQPQHF. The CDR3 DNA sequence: TGTGCCACCAGTGATAGCTCGGGACCGCTTAATCAGCCCCAGCATTTT.

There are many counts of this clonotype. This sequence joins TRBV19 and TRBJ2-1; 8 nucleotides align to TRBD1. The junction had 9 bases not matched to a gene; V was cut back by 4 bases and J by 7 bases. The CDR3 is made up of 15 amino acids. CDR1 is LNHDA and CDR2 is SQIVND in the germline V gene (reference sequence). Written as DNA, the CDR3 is TGTGCCAGTAGTACTTGGACAGGGTTGGCAAATGAGCAGTTCTTC. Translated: CASSTWTGLANEQFF. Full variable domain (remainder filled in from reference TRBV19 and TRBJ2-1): DGGITQSPKYLFRKEGQNVTLSCEQNLNHDAMYWYRQDPGQGLRLIYYSQIVNDFQKGDIAEGYSVSREKKESFPLTVTSAQKNPTAFYLCASSTWTGLANEQFFGPGTRLTVL.

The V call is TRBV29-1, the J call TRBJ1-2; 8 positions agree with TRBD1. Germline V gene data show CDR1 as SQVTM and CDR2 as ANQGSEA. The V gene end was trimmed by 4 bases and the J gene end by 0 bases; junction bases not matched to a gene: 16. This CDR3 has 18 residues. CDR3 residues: CSVVGNGQGLTANYGYTF. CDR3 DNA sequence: TGCAGCGTTGTAGGTAACGGACAGGGATTAACAGCTAACTATGGCTACACCTTC.

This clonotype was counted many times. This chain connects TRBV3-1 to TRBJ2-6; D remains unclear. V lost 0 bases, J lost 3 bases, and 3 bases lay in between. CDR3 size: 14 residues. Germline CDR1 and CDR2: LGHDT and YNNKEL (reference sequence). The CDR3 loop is CASSQDFGANVLTF. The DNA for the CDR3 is TGTGCCAGCAGCCAAGATTTTGGGGCCAACGTCCTGACTTTC.

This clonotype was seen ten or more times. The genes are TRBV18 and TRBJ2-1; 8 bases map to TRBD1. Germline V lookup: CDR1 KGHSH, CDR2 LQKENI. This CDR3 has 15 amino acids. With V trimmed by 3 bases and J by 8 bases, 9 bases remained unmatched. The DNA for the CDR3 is TGTGCCAGCTCACCGACCGAGACAGGGGTCCATGAGCAGTTCTTC. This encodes CASSPTETGVHEQFF. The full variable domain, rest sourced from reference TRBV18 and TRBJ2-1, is NAGVMQNPRHLVRRRGQEARLRCSPMKGHSHVYWYRQLPEEGLKFMVYLQKENIIDESGMPKERFSAEFPKEGPSILRIQQVVRGDSAAYFCASSPTETGVHEQFFGPGTRLTVL.

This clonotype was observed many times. CDR3 amino acids: CASSLKHTDTQYF. The CDR3 DNA sequence: TGTGCCAGCAGCCTTAAACACACAGATACGCAGTATTTT. This chain uses TRBV7-2 with TRBJ2-3; D remains ambiguous. The V end lost 5 bases, the J end lost 2 bases, and 8 bases lay between the germline ends. Germline V CDR1 and CDR2: SGHTA, FQGNSA. The CDR3 consists of 13 residues.

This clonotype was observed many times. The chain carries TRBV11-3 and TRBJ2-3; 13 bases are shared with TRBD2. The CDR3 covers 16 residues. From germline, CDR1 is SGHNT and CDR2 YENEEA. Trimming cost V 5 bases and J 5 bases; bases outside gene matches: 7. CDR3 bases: TGTGCCAGCAGCCCAACGACTAGCGGGAGGATAGATACGCAGTATTTT. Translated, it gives CASSPTTSGRIDTQYF.

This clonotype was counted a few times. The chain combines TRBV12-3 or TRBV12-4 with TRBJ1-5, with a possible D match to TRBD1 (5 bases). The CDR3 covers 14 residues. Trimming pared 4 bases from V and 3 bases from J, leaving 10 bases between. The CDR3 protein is CASSSDTLNQPQHF. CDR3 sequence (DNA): TGTGCCAGCAGTTCGGACACCCTCAATCAGCCCCAGCATTTT.